This T cell receptor beta chain was captured by sequencing in a study of early stage breast cancer tumors (dated by TCRdb to about 2017). Looking at the study overall: Of the roughly 17 invasive breast tumors, about 13 were found to be estrogen receptor-positive, progesterone receptor-positive and HER2-negative. Most of the 12 ER+/PR+/HER2- tumors were invasive ductal carcinomas, while the other four were invasive lobular carcinomas. On average, each sample got around 10-fold read coverage. Across all samples, 2.5 million to 3 million templates representing approximately 1.2 million unique clonotypes were detected.

Beyond this particular receptor, the publication reports: Bulk genomic DNA sequencing of unsorted cells missed chain pairing and functional markers such as CD4, CD8 and FOXP3. Enriched TCRB sequences shared across patients were mostly commonly generated sequences, unlikely to play an important role in the tumor microenvironment. Tumors showed about 2.4-fold higher T cell density and higher clonality than adjacent normal breast tissue. Repertoires from blood and normal breast were more alike than repertoires from blood and tumor, and in about 90% of the 16 patients, comparing each tissue with blood separated tumor from normal. Because the cohort was small, analysis by tumor subtype was not possible.

Each sample was amplified as two independent genomic DNA replicates: approximately 0.49 ug for blood and around 1.4 ug for tumor or normal breast. TCRB sequencing of genomic DNA was carried out with the ImmunoSeq Intro kit according to the manufacturer's instructions. For absolute quantification, the roughly 31-cycle multiplex PCR included proprietary primers along with spike-in control sequences. Single-end 150-bp reads were used to sequence an 87-bp fragment spanning the CDR3 and the flanking V and J genes. Seven samples, each with two replicates, were multiplexed per lane of an Illumina MiSeq using version 3.0 chemistry. The authors' pipeline ran thus. Raw data were processed by the vendor's proprietary pipeline, with both replicates merged into one result per sample. A clonotype was defined as productive rearrangements that share the same V-gene family, CDR3 amino acid sequence and J-gene segment. Clonality was calculated as 1 minus the normalized Shannon entropy (Pielou evenness) of TCRB abundances. To estimate T cell density, the total number of templates was divided by the input cell count, which was inferred from how much DNA went in. Recon with default parameters was used to estimate total repertoire diversity and clonality. A clonotype counted as tumor-enriched if its abundance in tumor exceeded 0.1% and was at least 32-fold higher than its abundance in normal breast. TCRdb limited this immuneACCESS table to in-frame rearrangements with V and J called. A share of clones is missing; checked studies link under half to unresolved V genes, and the rest is unexplained. Clone size and the V and J calls come from that table; the DNA yielded D and trimming. In all, the sample holds some 8,400 clones, and 60% to 85% of those were seen once. The top ten hold about 8.5% of the sample.

Remarks on this clone: Which antigen it targets is not known. No base quality values were provided; no much bigger clone lies one nucleotide off.

Adjacent normal breast tissue was collected about 1.9-4 cm away from the tumor, rinsed in PBS and stored in prechilled RNAlater. Normal breast tissue often required about 100-320 mg of tissue for sufficient DNA because of high lipid content and low cell density. The study profiled bulk TCR beta-chain repertoires in matched peripheral blood, tumor and adjacent normal breast tissue taken from more than 15 patients with early-stage breast cancer. The Qiagen AllPrep DNA/RNA Mini kit was used to extract genomic DNA. The clonotype was recovered from a person in their 60s with breast cancer. The sample was normal breast tissue next to the tumor.

The DNA sequence is TGTGCCAGCAGCCCCTTAAGGGCGGGCTCTGGAAACACCATATATTTT. Its translation is CASSPLRAGSGNTIYF. The V and J genes are TRBV14 and TRBJ1-3; no D segment can be confidently identified. A distance of 13 bases separates the germline ends of V and J, which lose 4 bases and 0 bases respectively. Counted from cysteine to phenylalanine, this CDR3 has 16 amino acids. Solely the CDR3 DNA is kept, with 48 bases framed from the first base. CDR1 and CDR2 are drawn from the germline V gene: SGHDN, FVKESK. The entire variable domain, with the stretches around the CDR3 drawn from the reference TRBV14 and TRBJ1-3 proteins, is EAGVTQFPSHSVIEKGQTVTLRCDPISGHDNLYWYRRVMGKEIKFLLHFVKESKQDESGMPNNRFLAERTGGTYSTLKVQPAELEDSGVYFCASSPLRAGSGNTIYFGEGSWLTVV.